A selection of T cell receptor beta chains follows, all from one sample in a study of neoadjuvant anti-PD-1 for oral cavity cancer. Sequencing was performed with immunoSEQ multiplex PCR; in TCRdb, only in-frame clones are kept and a portion is missing. Counted here are 63,000 or so clones, around 85% occurring once; the ten biggest clones make up around 3%. Sequenced here: PBMCs, sampled after nivolumab (anti-PD-1) treatment. The receptors stem from a person between 40 and 80 years old with oral cavity squamous cell carcinoma. The CDR3 runs from the conserved cysteine through the conserved F or W. D genes are given only for firm matches. The size field is filled for only some rows; it gives once, few, many or a size class.

>-|-|TRBV25-1|TRBJ1-1
CASSEGHMNTEAFF
TGTGCCAGCAGTGAGGGACACATGAACACTGAAGCTTTCTTT
>-|-|TRBV30|TRBJ2-7
CAWSVRLEQYF
TGTGCCTGGAGTGTACGGCTTGAGCAGTACTTC
>-|-|TRBV18|TRBJ2-2
CASSNTGELFF
TGTGCCAGCTCTAACACCGGGGAGCTGTTTTTT
>-|-|TRBV2|TRBJ2-7
CASKGRFSSYEQYF
TGTGCCAGCAAGGGGAGGTTTAGCTCCTACGAGCAGTACTTC
>-|-|TRBV7-9|TRBJ1-3
CASSLPGGSGNTIYF
TGTGCCAGCAGCTTACCCGGAGGGTCTGGAAACACCATATATTTT
>-|-|TRBV2|TRBJ1-2
CASSGGENYGYTF
TGTGCCAGCAGTGGGGGAGAGAACTATGGCTACACCTTC
>-|-|TRBV30|TRBJ1-2
CAWSGNYGYTF
TGTGCCTGGAGTGGGAACTATGGCTACACCTTC
>-|-|TRBV7-3|TRBJ1-1
CASSLDVNTEAFF
TGTGCCAGCAGTCTGGACGTGAACACTGAAGCTTTCTTT
>-|TRBD2|TRBV28|TRBJ2-7
CASWPSGRVYEQYF
TGTGCCAGCTGGCCTAGCGGGAGAGTTTACGAGCAGTACTTC
>once|-|TRBV7-9|TRBJ1-1
CASSPDLSYTEAFF
TGTGCCAGCAGCCCCGACCTCTCTTACACTGAAGCTTTCTTT
>-|-|TRBV10-3|TRBJ1-1
CAISERDITEAFF
TGTGCCATCAGTGAAAGGGATATCACTGAAGCTTTCTTT
>once|-|TRBV18|TRBJ1-2
CASIPSFGGTTYGYTF
TGTGCCAGTATCCCCTCCTTCGGGGGGACAACCTATGGCTACACCTTC
>-|-|TRBV27|TRBJ1-2
CARNTHYGYTF
TGTGCCAGGAACACCCACTATGGCTACACCTTC
>-|-|TRBV11-2|TRBJ2-2
CASSSGPYTGELFF
TGTGCCAGCAGCTCCGGGCCGTACACCGGGGAGCTGTTTTTT
>-|TRBD1|TRBV11-2|TRBJ2-7
CASSSLTGVAIYEQYF
TGTGCCAGCAGCTCCCTAACAGGGGTAGCGATATACGAGCAGTACTTC
>-|-|TRBV13|TRBJ2-7
CASNQLGWRDEQYF
TGTGCCAGCAACCAGCTTGGTTGGAGAGACGAGCAGTACTTC
>-|-|TRBV6-5|TRBJ1-2
CASRTGRFKPHGYTF
TGTGCCAGCAGAACAGGACGGTTTAAACCCCATGGCTACACCTTC
>once|TRBD2|TRBV7-8|TRBJ2-1
CASNGGLASYSYNEQFF
TGTGCCAGCAACGGCGGACTAGCGTCGTACTCCTACAATGAGCAGTTCTTC
>-|-|TRBV28|TRBJ1-2
CATQRGRTNYGYTF
TGTGCCACCCAAAGGGGAAGGACTAACTATGGCTACACCTTC
>-|TRBD1|TRBV6-1|TRBJ1-6
CASRNRGANSPLHF
TGTGCCAGCCGAAACAGGGGAGCTAATTCACCCCTCCACTTT
>-|-|TRBV4-1|TRBJ1-1
CASSQGLLVTEAFF
TGCGCCAGCAGCCAGGGGTTGTTAGTGACTGAAGCTTTCTTT
>once|TRBD1|TRBV11-2|TRBJ1-1
CASSSPRQGFTEAFF
TGTGCCAGCAGCTCCCCAAGACAGGGGTTCACTGAAGCTTTCTTT
>-|-|TRBV19|TRBJ1-5
CASSDGGWGANQPQHF
TGTGCCAGTAGTGACGGAGGGTGGGGTGCCAATCAGCCCCAGCATTTT
>-|-|TRBV6-5|TRBJ1-1
CASSYGGPEAFF
TGTGCCAGCAGTTACGGGGGACCAGAAGCTTTCTTT
>-|-|TRBV7-9|TRBJ1-1
CASSLLADTEAFF
TGTGCCAGCAGCCTCCTAGCGGACACTGAAGCTTTCTTT
>once|TRBD1|TRBV2|TRBJ2-7
CASSPGQGAREQYF
TGTGCCAGCAGCCCTGGACAGGGGGCGCGCGAGCAGTACTTC
>-|-|TRBV10-3|TRBJ2-2
CAISDLRQNTGELFF
TGTGCCATCAGTGATTTACGGCAGAACACCGGGGAGCTGTTTTTT
>-|-|TRBV10-3|TRBJ1-6
CAISESGKNSPLHF
TGTGCCATCAGTGAGTCGGGGAAAAATTCACCCCTCCACTTT
>-|-|TRBV10-1|TRBJ2-7
CASSLGPPSYEQYF
TGCGCCAGCAGCCTAGGGCCCCCCTCCTACGAGCAGTACTTC
>-|-|TRBV6-1|TRBJ2-7
CASSDGRGSVPYEQYF
TGTGCCAGCAGTGATGGCCGGGGTTCGGTCCCCTACGAGCAGTACTTC
>-|-|TRBV5-5|TRBJ2-2
CASSLYALAGELFF
TGTGCCAGCAGCTTATATGCTCTGGCCGGGGAGCTGTTTTTT
>few|-|TRBV6-5|TRBJ2-7
CASRGGEGARYEQYF
TGTGCCAGCAGGGGTGGGGAGGGGGCGCGGTACGAGCAGTACTTC
>-|TRBD2|TRBV5-1|TRBJ2-3
CASSPGGATDTQYF
TGCGCCAGCAGCCCCGGGGGGGCAACAGATACGCAGTATTTT
>-|-|TRBV7-9|TRBJ2-1
CASIGDLLPYNEQFF
TGTGCCAGCATCGGGGACTTATTACCCTACAATGAGCAGTTCTTC
>once|TRBD2|TRBV9|TRBJ2-2
CASSVEARLAVTGELFF
TGTGCCAGCAGCGTAGAGGCTAGGCTAGCGGTCACCGGGGAGCTGTTTTTT
>-|-|TRBV7-6|TRBJ2-5
CASSSLQKETQYF
TGTGCCAGCAGCTCTTTACAGAAAGAGACCCAGTACTTC
>-|TRBD2|TRBV27|TRBJ2-1
CASSPQRGAIHEQFF
TGTGCCAGCAGTCCTCAGCGGGGGGCCATCCATGAGCAGTTCTTC
>-|-|TRBV15|TRBJ2-1
CATSVGSEGEQFF
TGTGCCACCAGTGTAGGGTCTGAGGGTGAGCAGTTCTTC
>-|-|TRBV7-9|TRBJ2-1
CASSSNNEQFF
TGTGCCAGCAGCTCTAACAATGAGCAGTTCTTC
>-|TRBD2|TRBV10-3|TRBJ2-3
CAIRTSGRLGSDTQYF
TGTGCCATCAGGACTAGCGGGAGACTTGGTTCAGATACGCAGTATTTT
>medium-sized|TRBD1|TRBV6-1|TRBJ1-5
CASSDTDRVQHF
TGTGCCAGCAGCGACACCGACAGGGTTCAGCATTTT
>-|TRBD1|TRBV6-6|TRBJ2-7
CASRRDSQYEQYF
TGTGCCAGCAGACGGGACAGCCAGTACGAGCAGTACTTC
>-|-|TRBV28|TRBJ1-4
CASSLFGGNEKLFF
TGTGCCAGCAGTTTATTTGGGGGGAATGAAAAACTGTTTTTT
>once|TRBD2|TRBV29-1|TRBJ2-1
CSVDSLLGLAGGKQFF
TGCAGCGTTGACTCACTTCTGGGACTAGCGGGGGGAAAGCAGTTCTTC
>-|-|TRBV2|TRBJ1-1
CASKEGPATEAFF
TGTGCCAGCAAAGAAGGACCCGCCACTGAAGCTTTCTTT
>-|-|TRBV10-3|TRBJ2-7
CAIAGQLLGEQYF
TGTGCCATAGCGGGACAGCTATTGGGGGAGCAGTACTTC
>-|-|TRBV2|TRBJ1-6
CASNPGGNNSPLHF
TGTGCCAGCAATCCGGGGGGGAACAATTCACCCCTCCACTTT
>-|-|TRBV28|TRBJ1-5
CASSSGTTRDQPQHF
TGTGCCAGCAGTTCCGGGACAACTCGGGATCAGCCCCAGCATTTT